Following are 20 T cell receptor beta chains from one sample sequenced in a study of cytomegalovirus exposure and HLA in healthy donors. Repertoires were generated with immunoSEQ multiplex PCR, while TCRdb's copy carries only in-frame clones and drops some. Altogether over 200,000 clones are present, around 78% being singletons, with the ten largest covering roughly 6%. Sample: PBMCs. Receptors originate from a woman aged 18-29 years in good health and CMV-seronegative.

The V call is TRBV29-1, the J call TRBJ2-1; D remains unclear. In germline, CDR1 is SQVTM, CDR2 ANQGSEA. V lost 7 bases and J lost 2, with 24 bases in between. The CDR3 is 17 residues long. The CDR3 protein is CSALGSQDRAAYNEQFF. CDR3 sequence (DNA): TGCAGCGCCTTGGGTAGCCAAGACCGTGCGGCCTACAATGAGCAGTTCTTC.

The chain recombines TRBV27 with TRBJ1-1; the D gene is possibly TRBD1 (5 bases). The CDR3 consists of 15 residues. The V end lost 3 bases, the J end lost 4 bases, and 15 bases lay between the germline ends. CDR1 is MNHEY, CDR2 SMNVEV, per germline (reference sequence). The CDR3 loop reads CASSFYRLRGTEAFF. The CDR3, as DNA: TGTGCCAGCAGTTTTTACAGGTTAAGGGGCACTGAAGCTTTCTTT.

The rearrangement links TRBV7-8 to TRBJ1-2; D may be TRBD1 (5 bases). CDR1 is SGHVS and CDR2 is FQNEAQ in the germline V gene. This CDR3 has 15 amino acids. V lost 5 bases to trimming and J lost 6 bases, with 19 bases between them. This CDR3 is CASSVNHRNSHGYTF. CDR3 in DNA: TGTGCCAGCAGCGTGAACCACAGGAATTCGCATGGCTACACCTTC.

V gene TRBV2 combines with J gene TRBJ1-1, with D possibly matching TRBD1 (6 bases). The germline V gene encodes CDR1 SNHLY and CDR2 FYNNEI. The length of the CDR3 is 14 residues. Trimming stripped 9 bases from V and 2 bases from J, with 16 bases between. In nucleotides, the CDR3 is TGTGCCAGAGGGGTCGACAGGCGCAACACTGAAGCTTTCTTT. Its protein is CARGVDRRNTEAFF.

Only one count was recorded for this clone. The chain couples TRBV30 to TRBJ2-3, with TRBD2 identical over 9 bases. CDR3 length: 15 amino acids. Germline V gene lookup returns CDR1 GTSNPN and CDR2 SVGIG (reference sequence). Germline trimming cut 0 bases from V and 7 bases from J; bases unmatched to any gene: 8. Written as DNA, the CDR3 is TGTGCCTGGAGTGTACTTTCTAGCGGGGTAAATACGCAGTATTTT. Translation: CAWSVLSSGVNTQYF.

This chain connects TRBV13 to TRBJ2-7; TRBD1 agrees at 10 bases. This CDR3 is 17 amino acids long. The J segment lost 2 bases and the V segment lost 4 bases, leaving 11 bases of the junction unmatched. Germline V lookup: CDR1 PRHDT, CDR2 FYEKMQ (reference sequence). This CDR3 reads CASSSRDRGLLTYEQYF. The CDR3 DNA sequence: TGTGCCAGCAGCTCCCGGGACAGGGGCCTTTTAACCTACGAGCAGTACTTC.

This chain uses TRBV9 with TRBJ1-2; tentatively, D is TRBD1 (5 bases). Trimming left V 10 bases short and J 8 bases short, with 21 bases between. This CDR3 spans 13 amino acids. Germline loops: CDR1 SGDLS, CDR2 YYNGEE. CDR3 region: CASAGQRAYGYTF. CDR3 nucleotide sequence: TGTGCCTCGGCGGGGCAGCGGGCGTACGGCTACACCTTC.

The rearrangement links TRBV5-1 to TRBJ2-5, with D hard to call. CDR3 size: 11 residues. V was cut by 5 bases and J by 0 bases, with 2 bases left in between. The germline CDR1 and CDR2 sequences are SGHRS and YFSETQ. The DNA for the CDR3 is TGCGCCAGCAGGGACCAAGAGACCCAGTACTTC. Encoded protein: CASRDQETQYF.

The chain employs TRBV18 and TRBJ2-5, with 12 bases fitting TRBD2. This CDR3 has 14 residues. V lost 3 bases and J lost 5; bases outside the gene matches: 1. Germline-derived CDR1 and CDR2 are KGHSH and LQKENI. CDR3 DNA: TGTGCCAGCTCACCTGGGACTAGCGGGGAGACCCAGTACTTC. Its translation is CASSPGTSGETQYF.

The table lists this clone with a few counts. Relative to the germline gene, one junction end is altered; a read error may explain this. V usage is TRBV7-7 and J usage is TRBJ2-1; D possibly corresponds to TRBD1 (6 bases). This CDR3 spans 17 amino acids. Per the germline V gene, CDR1 is SSHAT and CDR2 is FNYEAQ (reference sequence). CDR3 sequence: CASSPWPRGSSYNEQFF. The CDR3 DNA reads TGTGCTAGCAGCCCCTGGCCTAGGGGGAGCTCCTACAATGAGCAGTTCTTC.

The V call is TRBV6-1, the J call TRBJ2-3, with 7 bases aligning to TRBD2. Per germline, CDR1 MNHNS and CDR2 SASEGT. The CDR3 covers 13 residues. The ends lost 6 bases at V and 4 bases at J; junction bases unmatched: 4. The CDR3 reads CASRRLAADTQYF. CDR3 in DNA: TGTGCCAGCAGGAGACTAGCTGCAGATACGCAGTATTTT.

The genes are TRBV28 and TRBJ2-3; D gene uncertain. V was clipped by 1 base and J by 5 bases, with 10 bases between them. The germline gives CDR1 MDHEN, CDR2 SYDVKM. This CDR3 is 14 amino acids long. CDR3 loop: CASSLLPGQDTQYF. In nucleotides, the CDR3 is TGTGCCAGCAGTTTATTGCCAGGCCAAGATACGCAGTATTTT.

The chain carries TRBV11-1 and TRBJ1-1; D not certain. Germline CDR1 is SGHAT and CDR2 is FQDESV (reference sequence). Trimming took off 4 bases at V and 1 base at J, with 10 bases between the two ends. The CDR3 loop spans 14 amino acids. Written as DNA, the CDR3 is TGTGCCAGCAGCTCTCCAAAAGGGAACACTGAAGCTTTCTTT. It specifies CASSSPKGNTEAFF.

This clone has a handful of counts. This chain joins TRBV2 and TRBJ1-2; a possible D gene is TRBD1 (6 bases). V gave up 6 bases and J gave up 8 bases, with 16 bases separating them. The CDR3 consists of 13 residues. Germline assignment: CDR1 SNHLY and CDR2 FYNNEI. The CDR3 bases are TGTGCCAGCAGCACGACAGGCCGGGACGGCTACACCTTC. Encoded protein: CASSTTGRDGYTF. Combining the CDR3 with reference TRBV2 and TRBJ1-2 gives the whole variable domain EPEVTQTPSHQVTQMGQEVILRCVPISNHLYFYWYRQILGQKVEFLVSFYNNEISEKSEIFDDQFSVERPDGSNFTLKIRSTKLEDSAMYFCASSTTGRDGYTFGSGTRLTVV.

The chain recombines TRBV9 with TRBJ1-2; tentative D call: TRBD1 (5 bases). CDR3 length: 13 residues. Germline CDR1 and CDR2: SGDLS and YYNGEE. The V gene lost 3 bases and the J gene lost 4 bases, with 10 bases spanning the gap. Here the CDR3 reads CASSAGTIYGYTF. The CDR3 region has the DNA TGTGCCAGCAGCGCAGGGACGATCTATGGCTACACCTTC.

The rearrangement uses TRBV2 and TRBJ2-5, with TRBD2 matching 7 bases. This CDR3 has 13 residues. CDR1 and CDR2 from the germline V gene are SNHLY and FYNNEI. V shed 8 bases, J shed 0 bases, and the junction held 3 bases outside the gene matches. CDR3: CASWGGYQETQYF. For the CDR3, the DNA is TGTGCCAGCTGGGGGGGGTACCAAGAGACCCAGTACTTC.

This rearrangement joins TRBV11-2 to TRBJ1-1; D ambiguous. Germline loops: CDR1 SGHAT, CDR2 FQNNGV. Trimming pared 0 bases from V and 2 bases from J, leaving 4 bases between. This CDR3 is built from 13 residues. The chain's CDR3 is CASSLDLNTEAFF. CDR3 sequence (DNA): TGTGCCAGCAGCTTAGACTTAAACACTGAAGCTTTCTTT.

This chain connects TRBV5-1 to TRBJ2-7; 9 bases are shared with TRBD1. J gave up 4 bases and V 1 base, and 9 bases lay outside the gene matches. Germline V gene data show CDR1 as SGHRS and CDR2 as YFSETQ. The CDR3 is 16 amino acids. The CDR3 nucleotides are TGCGCCAGCAGCTTGCGGCGAGCGGGACAGGGTTACGAGCAGTACTTC. It is translated as CASSLRRAGQGYEQYF.

This chain links TRBV6-1 with TRBJ2-7, with D hard to call. CDR1 MNHNS and CDR2 SASEGT come from the germline V gene. The CDR3 extends over 15 amino acids. V lost 7 bases and J lost 2, with 18 bases in between. The CDR3 DNA is TGTGCCAGCACTAATAGAGGCTTTCCGCCCTACGAGCAGTACTTC. The encoded protein is CASTNRGFPPYEQYF.

The J gene is TRBJ2-3, the V gene TRBV30; 7 bases fit TRBD2. This CDR3 spans 15 amino acids. Trimming at V came to 3 bases and at J to 5 bases, leaving 11 bases not matched to a gene. Per germline, CDR1 GTSNPN and CDR2 SVGIG (reference sequence). CDR3 protein: CAWSANLRGVDTQYF. The CDR3 DNA reads TGTGCCTGGAGCGCCAATCTTCGGGGGGTAGATACGCAGTATTTT.